The 4 T cell receptor beta chains given below trace back to one sample, sequenced in a study of blood T cells in healthy people across ages. PCR was performed a second time for about 6 to 11 cycles using a sample-barcoded 5' primer and a J-beta primer mix. TCRdb re-called the 5' RACE reads through MiXCR, storing one row per CDR3 protein. The profile shows 1.5 million to 2 million distinct CDR3 sequences, approximately 30% of them singletons. Input material: blood. Receptors were obtained from a woman aged 30 to 39 in good health.

This sequence joins TRBV12-3 or TRBV12-4 and TRBJ2-1, with 7 bases lining up with TRBD2. CDR3 length equals 15 residues. The junction had 11 bases not matched to a gene; V was cut back by 8 bases and J by 4 bases. The CDR3 nucleotides read TGTGCCAGCTGTATAAACGGGAGGACGTACAATGAGCAGTTCTTC. It is translated as CASCINGRTYNEQFF.

The V and J genes are TRBV2 and TRBJ2-1; possible D gene TRBD2, 6 bases. The germline gives CDR1 SNHLY, CDR2 FYNNEI. V was shortened by 3 bases and J by 6 bases, with 15 bases between the two germline ends. The CDR3 totals 15 residues. The chain's CDR3 is CASSDRRSSVNEQFF. CDR3 nucleotide sequence: TGTGCCAGCAGTGATCGTCGGTCTAGCGTCAATGAGCAGTTCTTC.

The chain employs TRBV20-1 and TRBJ2-1; unclear D gene. The V end lost 5 bases, the J end lost 0 bases, and 11 bases lay between the germline ends. The CDR3 contains 14 residues. Germline CDR1 reads DFQATT; CDR2 reads SNEGSKA (reference sequence). CDR3 in DNA: TGCAGTGCTGCAAACAGCTACTCCTACAATGAGCAGTTCTTC. Its protein is CSAANSYSYNEQFF.

In this sample, this clonotype turned up once. A read error may explain this, as a much larger clone is one base away. The genes are TRBV6-1 and TRBJ2-6; 8 bases map to TRBD1. Per germline, CDR1 MNHNS and CDR2 SASEGT. The CDR3 is 19 amino acids. The CDR3 region is CASTRGFNQGARGTNVLTF. The CDR3 DNA is TGTGCCAGCACCAGGGGGTTCAACCAGGGGGCTCGTGGGACCAACGTCCTGACTTTC.